This T cell receptor (beta chain) was observed in a study of blood T cell repertoires in COVID-19 (dated by TCRdb to about 2020). For the wider study: Samples covering the acute and convalescent phases of COVID-19 were provided by collaborators in the United States, Italy and Spain. The repertoires were released in a freely available public database intended as a resource for research on the immune response to SARS-CoV-2. Deeply sampled blood TCRbeta repertoires from subjects exposed to, actively infected with, or recovered from COVID-19 were included in the dataset. The prospective study material was composed of cDNA or gDNA derived from T cells, B-cell-depleted T cells, or PBMCs. Sample metadata almost always included a de-identified subject ID, COVID-19 status, age in years and sex. Where available, HLA class I and class II types were taken from metadata supplied by the sample provider and were not determined by assay-based typing. Samples were obtained from the ongoing ImmuneRACE study (first 160 participants) and from approximately 1,200 subjects provided by 6 global collaborators.

A word on this clone: This clone's antigen is unknown. No base-level quality is on record; no much larger clone is a single base apart.

In Seattle, one collaborating source enrolled patients while the infection was active and tracked those patients longitudinally over the course of disease. Collaborating institutions collected whole blood in K2EDTA tubes following their own protocols. For TCRbeta analysis, collaborator samples were shipped as frozen whole blood, as isolated PBMCs, or as DNA extracted from either sample type. Relative to germline, V is missing 0 bases and J is missing 5 bases, with 8 bases of the junction outside any gene match. Its CDR3 holds 16 amino acids, cysteine through phenylalanine. Just the 48-base CDR3 DNA is kept, in frame starting at base 1. The germline V gene (reference sequence) yields SGHNT for CDR1 and YYREEE for CDR2. Paper-wide results and their limitations: The quantity of clinical and demographic metadata differed by source and by participant and was supplied without curation.

TCRbeta CDR3 regions were amplified from genomic DNA using the immunoSEQ Assay, a bias-controlled multiplex PCR. Processing in the source paper ran as follows. The number of nucleated cells in each sample was estimated from the amplification of reference gene primers within the assay. To quantify the absolute abundance of each unique TCRbeta CDR3 rearrangement, sequence reads were collapsed and filtered. For each sample, productive Simpson clonality was calculated as the square root of Simpson's diversity index over productive rearrangements. TCRdb re-hosts the immuneACCESS table, in-frame sequences only. Its copies lack some clones; in the studies checked, an unresolved V gene accounts for under half of them, and the cause for the rest is not known. The D gene and trimming were derived from the DNA, and the V and J assignments and clone size from that table. The sample data list tens of thousands of clones, and approximately 86% of these were observed just once. Jointly, the top ten make up 7% to 9.5% of the sample.

The sample consisted of peripheral blood. In this chain, TRBV5-4 is recombined with TRBJ2-1; 7 of the junction bases match TRBD2. This receptor was taken from a man in his sixties with COVID-19, enrolled during active disease. The DNA is as follows: TGTGCCAGCAGCTTGGGGGGGGGACTGGGCGACAATGAGCAGTTCTTC. It encodes CASSLGGGLGDNEQFF.